This record covers a single T cell receptor (beta chain). What it binds is unknown. This entry comes from a study of shared clonotypes between healthy human individuals. Germline V lookup: CDR1 WNHNN, CDR2 SYGVQD (reference sequence). V trimming: 5 bases; J trimming: 1 base; junction bases outside the gene matches: 1. CDR3 size: 13 residues. The authors split each subset's genomic DNA evenly across several immunoSEQ plates. Only in-frame clones appear in the TCRdb table, and some are missing; sequencing was by immunoSEQ multiplex PCR. The sample has about 660,000 clones, roughly 70% seen once; the top ten hold approximately 1.6%. Overall study results and limits: Relative to their counterparts shared across all four donors, non-shared clonotypes exhibited diminished generation probabilities. Relative to memory subsets, naive subsets generally showed larger estimated richness. Apart from blood, nothing was sampled; tissue repertoires likely differ.

The gene calls are TRBV10-1 and TRBJ2-7; 8 bases are a match to TRBD2. Input material: memory CD4+ T cells sorted from blood. Subset reported: CD45RA-negative fraction. This receptor was taken from a young woman in good health. The CDR3 DNA sequence: TGCGCCAGCAGTATAGCGGGATCCTACGAGCAGTACTTC. Its protein product is CASSIAGSYEQYF.